This T cell receptor beta chain emerged from a study of blood T cells in healthy people across ages. A second PCR of 7 to 11 cycles used a sample-barcoded 5' primer and a J-beta primer mix. Each cDNA molecule was tagged by a template-switch adaptor with 12 random nucleotides. Each CDR3 protein gets one entry after TCRdb re-called the 5' RACE reads with MiXCR. The data hold approximately 680,000 distinct CDR3 sequences, with roughly 32% observed a single time. Unmatched junction bases numbered 8, after V lost 6 bases and J lost 7 bases. Germline V gene sequence: CDR1 MNHEY, CDR2 SMNVEV (reference sequence). CDR3 length equals 13 residues.

The sequenced material came from blood. The TCR originated in a woman of 80 years or more in good health. The V and J genes are TRBV27 and TRBJ2-5, with 7 bases lining up with TRBD2. Here the CDR3 reads CASSLHIAGTQYF. DNA for the CDR3: TGTGCCAGCAGCCTACACATAGCGGGGACCCAGTACTTC.